This T cell receptor (beta chain) is drawn from a study of early T cells in non-severe SARS-CoV-2 infection. For the study at large: Sequencing targeted bulk RNA from unsorted whole blood, leaving chains unpaired.

The CDR3 is 14 amino acids. V was clipped by 2 bases and J by 2 bases; unmatched bases: 3. Germline CDR1 is MNHEY and CDR2 is SMNVEV (reference sequence). Whole-study findings and limits: Anti-spike CD8 specificities were favored by VDJdb matching, whose results missed private and CD4 specificities.

As regards this clonotype: Its antigen is unidentified.

Unique molecular identifiers tagged individual cDNA molecules. Each CDR3 protein is one row after TCRdb ran MiXCR on the 5' RACE reads. The sample has roughly 69,000 distinct CDR3 sequences, roughly 8.2% seen once; the top ten hold around an eighth. The V call is TRBV27, the J call TRBJ2-7; TRBD1 agrees at 7 bases. The sequenced sample was whole blood, obtained at baseline. This clonotype was obtained from an adult who was a healthcare worker with PCR-confirmed SARS-CoV-2 infection or an uninfected control (not recorded which). The CDR3 DNA follows: TGTGCCAGCAGTTTAACAGGGACAGCCTACGAGCAGTACTTC. This gives the protein CASSLTGTAYEQYF.